This note documents a single T cell receptor (beta chain) sequence. This clonotype turned up a few times. This clone's antigen is unknown. No base quality values were provided; no much bigger clone lies one nucleotide off. This sample was sequenced with an Illumina NovaSeq 6000. cDNA libraries for TCRalpha and TCRbeta were prepared by 5'RACE using constant-segment primers, with sample barcodes and unique molecular identifiers added. RNA was extracted from every sample with Trizol reagent. Library amplification was performed in two PCR steps, and a second sample barcode and Illumina TruSeq adapters were introduced in the second step. Sequencing of libraries was performed on an Illumina NovaSeq with 2 x 150 bp paired-end reads. The authors processed their data as follows. Demultiplexing of reads and collapsing into UMI-guided consensus sequences were performed with migec v1.2.7. With mixcr v2.1.11, UMI consensuses were aligned to TRA and TRB V and J templates and assembled into clonotypes. Clonotypes were classified as expanded or contracted when called significant by both edgeR and NoisET, with noise models trained on biological replicates. For edgeR calls, the thresholds were a false discovery rate-adjusted p below 0.01 and a log2 fold-change of 1. As an exploratory analysis of dynamics, max-normalized trajectories of the 1000 most abundant clonotypes were examined with PCA combined with hierarchical clustering. Separately sequenced CD4+ and CD8+ repertoires were used to assign a CD4 or CD8 phenotype to each responding clone. Through fastp at Q25 and MiXCR, TCRdb rebuilt clones from the public reads, retaining in-frame beta chains. Rows with a matching CDR3 protein are joined into one entry that keeps the most common DNA and genes. It is TCRdb's table, rather than the study itself, that gives the V and J calls and clone size. Here the sample has under 700,000 distinct CDR3 sequences; roughly 20% occur a single time. The top ten constitute about 12% of the sample.

This sample is drawn from a study of T-cell memory formation after mild COVID-19 (dated by TCRdb to about 2021). Turning to the overall study: TCR sequence clusters from the two donors were found to be largely donor specific. In a couple of donors, T-cell clones that expanded and contracted after mild COVID-19 were tracked by sequencing TCRalpha and TCRbeta repertoires over time. The cohort comprised two young, previously healthy adult volunteers, one female and one male.

What the work shows at the level of the full study, not this receptor alone: Contracting CD4+ clones turned up mainly in the CM and EM memory subsets, whereas EMRA was where CD8+ clones were enriched. SARS-CoV-2 specificity of the second-wave clones peaking on day 37 was not confirmed. Balanced CD4/CD8 phenotypes were observed for clones contracting from day 15 to 85, whereas a bias towards CD4+ was observed for a second wave of clones expanding from day 15 to 37. Some responding clones were detected in pre-infection memory, which suggested that pre-existing cross-reactive memory T cells had joined the SARS-CoV-2 response. Only two mild cases were covered in the study, and larger cohorts including severe cases with pre-infection samples were considered necessary.

Ficoll-Paque density gradient centrifugation was used to isolate PBMCs. Sequencing was carried out using PBMCs or a T cell subset sorted from them (not recorded which). The clonotype comes from an adult woman who had mild COVID-19 (a few samples of this study predate the infection). The sample titles of this study are shuffled in the database, so cell type and time point are left out; the donor was told from shared clones.

The CDR3 region has the sequence CASSPLAAGASSYEQYF. The base sequence is TGTGCCAGCTCACCACTCGCAGCGGGAGCAAGCTCCTACGAGCAGTACTTC. The sequence links TRBV18 to TRBJ2-7; 8 bases in the middle match TRBD2. The CDR3 runs 17 residues from the cysteine to the phenylalanine. Only the CDR3 portion is preserved as DNA: 51 bases, with reading frame beginning at the first base. The CDR1 and CDR2 encoded by the germline V gene are KGHSH and LQKENI. V trim: 1 base; J trim: 0 bases; unmatched bases: 8.